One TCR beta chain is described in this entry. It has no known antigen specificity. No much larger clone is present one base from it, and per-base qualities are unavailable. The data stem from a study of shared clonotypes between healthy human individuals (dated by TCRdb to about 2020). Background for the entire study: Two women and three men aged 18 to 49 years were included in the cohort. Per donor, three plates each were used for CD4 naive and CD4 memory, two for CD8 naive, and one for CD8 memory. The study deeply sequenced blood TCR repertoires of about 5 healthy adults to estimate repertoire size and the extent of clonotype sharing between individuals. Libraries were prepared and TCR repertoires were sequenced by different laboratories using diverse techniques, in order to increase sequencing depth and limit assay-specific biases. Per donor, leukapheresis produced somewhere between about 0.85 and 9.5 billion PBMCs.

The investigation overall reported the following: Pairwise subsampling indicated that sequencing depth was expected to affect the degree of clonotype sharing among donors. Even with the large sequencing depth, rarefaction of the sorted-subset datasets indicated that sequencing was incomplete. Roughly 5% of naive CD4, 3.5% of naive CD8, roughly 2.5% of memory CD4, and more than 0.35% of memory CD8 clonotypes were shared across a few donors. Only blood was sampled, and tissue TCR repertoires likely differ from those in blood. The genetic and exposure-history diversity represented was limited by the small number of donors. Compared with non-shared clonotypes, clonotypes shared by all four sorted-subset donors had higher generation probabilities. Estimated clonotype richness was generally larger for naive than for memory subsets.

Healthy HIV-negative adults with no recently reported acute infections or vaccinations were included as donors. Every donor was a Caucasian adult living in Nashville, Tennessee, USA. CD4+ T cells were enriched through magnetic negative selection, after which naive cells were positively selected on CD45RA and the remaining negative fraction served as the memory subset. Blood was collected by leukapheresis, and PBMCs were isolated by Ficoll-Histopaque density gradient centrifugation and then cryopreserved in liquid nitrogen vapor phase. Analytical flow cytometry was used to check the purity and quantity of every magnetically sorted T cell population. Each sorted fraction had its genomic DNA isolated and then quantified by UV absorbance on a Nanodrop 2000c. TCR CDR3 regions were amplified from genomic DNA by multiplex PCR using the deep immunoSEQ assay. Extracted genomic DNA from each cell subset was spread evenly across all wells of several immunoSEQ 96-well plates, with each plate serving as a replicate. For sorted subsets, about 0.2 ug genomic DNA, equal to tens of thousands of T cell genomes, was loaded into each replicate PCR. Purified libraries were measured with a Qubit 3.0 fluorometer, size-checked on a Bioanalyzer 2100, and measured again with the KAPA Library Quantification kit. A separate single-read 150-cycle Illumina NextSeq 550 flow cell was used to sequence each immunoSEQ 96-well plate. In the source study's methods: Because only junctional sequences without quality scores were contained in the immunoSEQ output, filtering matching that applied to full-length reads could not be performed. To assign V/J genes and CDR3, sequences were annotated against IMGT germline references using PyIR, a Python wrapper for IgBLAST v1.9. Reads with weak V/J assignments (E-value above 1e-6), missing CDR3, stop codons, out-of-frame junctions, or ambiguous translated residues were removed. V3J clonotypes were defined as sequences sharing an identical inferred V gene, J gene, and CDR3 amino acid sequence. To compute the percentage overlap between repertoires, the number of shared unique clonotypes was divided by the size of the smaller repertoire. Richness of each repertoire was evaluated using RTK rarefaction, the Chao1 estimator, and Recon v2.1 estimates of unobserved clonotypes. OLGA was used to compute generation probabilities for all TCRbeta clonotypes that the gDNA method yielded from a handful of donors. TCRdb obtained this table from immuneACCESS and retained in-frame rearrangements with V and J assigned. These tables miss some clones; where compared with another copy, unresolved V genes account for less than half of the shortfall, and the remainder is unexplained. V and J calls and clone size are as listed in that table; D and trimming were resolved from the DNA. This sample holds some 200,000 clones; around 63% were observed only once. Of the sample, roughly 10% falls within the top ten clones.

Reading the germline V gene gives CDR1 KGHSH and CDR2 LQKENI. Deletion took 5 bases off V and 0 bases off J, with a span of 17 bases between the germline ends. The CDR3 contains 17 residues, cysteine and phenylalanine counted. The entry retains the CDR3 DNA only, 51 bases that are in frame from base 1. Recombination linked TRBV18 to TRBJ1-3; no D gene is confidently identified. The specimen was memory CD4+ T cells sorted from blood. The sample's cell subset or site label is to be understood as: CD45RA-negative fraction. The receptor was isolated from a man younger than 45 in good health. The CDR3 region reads CASSTNHRMSSGNTIYF. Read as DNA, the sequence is TGTGCCAGCTCAACTAACCACCGGATGAGCTCTGGAAACACCATATATTTT.